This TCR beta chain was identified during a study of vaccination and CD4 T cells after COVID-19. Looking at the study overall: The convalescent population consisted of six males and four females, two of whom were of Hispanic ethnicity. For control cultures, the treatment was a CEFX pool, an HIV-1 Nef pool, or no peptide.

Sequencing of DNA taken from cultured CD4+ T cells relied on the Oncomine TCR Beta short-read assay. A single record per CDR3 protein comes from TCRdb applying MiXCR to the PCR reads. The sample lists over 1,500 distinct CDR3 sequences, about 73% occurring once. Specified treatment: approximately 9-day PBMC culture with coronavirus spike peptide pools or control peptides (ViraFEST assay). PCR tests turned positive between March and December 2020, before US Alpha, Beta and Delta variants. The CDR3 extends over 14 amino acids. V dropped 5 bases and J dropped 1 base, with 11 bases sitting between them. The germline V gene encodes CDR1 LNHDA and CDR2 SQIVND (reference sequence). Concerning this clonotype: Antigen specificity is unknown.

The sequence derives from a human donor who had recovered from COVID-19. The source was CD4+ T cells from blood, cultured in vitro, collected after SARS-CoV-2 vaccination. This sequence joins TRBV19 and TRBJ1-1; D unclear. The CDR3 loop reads CASSSDHWNTEAFF. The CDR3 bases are TGTGCCAGTAGTTCCGATCACTGGAACACTGAAGCTTTCTTT.